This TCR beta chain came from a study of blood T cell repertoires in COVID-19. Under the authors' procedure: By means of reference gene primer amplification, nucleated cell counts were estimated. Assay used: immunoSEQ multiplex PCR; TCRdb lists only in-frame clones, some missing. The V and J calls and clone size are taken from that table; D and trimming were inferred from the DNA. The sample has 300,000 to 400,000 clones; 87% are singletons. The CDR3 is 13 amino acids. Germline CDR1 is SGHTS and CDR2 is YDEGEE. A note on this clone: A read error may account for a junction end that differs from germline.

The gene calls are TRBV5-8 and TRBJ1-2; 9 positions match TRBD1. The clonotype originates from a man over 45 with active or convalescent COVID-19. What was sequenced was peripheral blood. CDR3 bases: TGTGCCAGCATCCGTCGGGACAGGGCCCCCATCGGCTTC. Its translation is CASIRRDRAPIGF.